Following are 16 T cell receptor beta chains from one sample sequenced in a study of blood T cell repertoires in COVID-19. TCRdb's table, derived via immunoSEQ multiplex PCR, lists solely in-frame clones and lacks some. The top ten hold 2.3% of the sample, which has 200,000 to 300,000 clones, around 87% seen once. Sequences were obtained from peripheral blood. These receptors all stem from a woman aged 50 to 60 with acute or convalescent COVID-19.

This chain links TRBV10-3 with TRBJ2-1; tentatively, D is TRBD2 (5 bases). Germline CDR1 is ENHRY and CDR2 is SYGVKD. V was shortened by 7 bases and J by 6 bases, with 16 bases between the two germline ends. The CDR3 loop spans 14 amino acids. The CDR3 DNA follows: TGTGCCATCAATAATAATGAGGGCGGCAATGAGCAGTTCTTC. It codes for CAINNNEGGNEQFF.

The chain has TRBV28 and TRBJ2-5; TRBD1 matches at 10 bases. Germline-derived CDR1 and CDR2 are MDHEN and SYDVKM. The CDR3 loop spans 13 amino acids. Trimming removed 8 bases from V and 5 bases from J; junction bases left unmatched: 5. The CDR3 sequence is CASHGTGDETQYF. The CDR3, as DNA: TGTGCCAGCCACGGGACAGGGGACGAGACCCAGTACTTC.

The chain recombines TRBV4-1 with TRBJ2-1, with TRBD2 identical over 7 bases. Germline CDR1 MGHRA, CDR2 YSYEKL. Losses at the gene ends were 2 bases for V and 7 bases for J; bases not matched to a gene: 11. The CDR3 runs 16 residues. In nucleotides, the CDR3 is TGCGCCAGCAGCCAATGGGGAGCTAGCGGCGTTAATGAGCAGTTCTTC. This sequence encodes CASSQWGASGVNEQFF.

The chain links TRBV27 to TRBJ2-1; 7 bases map to TRBD2. Germline V gene data show CDR1 as MNHEY and CDR2 as SMNVEV (reference sequence). There are 15 residues in the CDR3. V dropped 3 bases and J dropped 0; count of bases not matched to a gene: 2. The CDR3, as DNA: TGTGCCAGCAGTTTCGGCGGGAGCTCCTACAATGAGCAGTTCTTC. Residues: CASSFGGSSYNEQFF.

This clone was counted between two and nine times. The chain employs TRBV19 and TRBJ2-5; D is ambiguous. The CDR3 loop spans 12 amino acids. V was pared by 5 bases and J by 5 bases, with 9 bases between. The germline V gene encodes CDR1 LNHDA and CDR2 SQIVND (reference sequence). The CDR3 DNA reads TGTGCCAGTAGTGCCCCGCGGGAGACCCAGTACTTC. Protein: CASSAPRETQYF. Looking up the rest from reference TRBV19 and TRBJ2-5 gives the full variable domain: DGGITQSPKYLFRKEGQNVTLSCEQNLNHDAMYWYRQDPGQGLRLIYYSQIVNDFQKGDIAEGYSVSREKKESFPLTVTSAQKNPTAFYLCASSAPRETQYFGPGTRLLVL.

The chain combines TRBV6-5 with TRBJ2-7; TRBD2 matches at 9 bases. Germline CDR1 is MNHEY and CDR2 is SVGAGI. The CDR3 is 15 residues long. V shed 5 bases, J shed 2 bases, and the junction held 7 bases outside the gene matches. The CDR3 here is CASSQPTSGTYEQYF. The CDR3 DNA is TGTGCCAGCAGTCAGCCGACTAGCGGAACCTACGAGCAGTACTTC.

The CDR3 reads CASTLTGNTEAFF. In nucleotides, the CDR3 is TGCGCCAGTACTTTGACTGGGAACACTGAAGCTTTCTTT. This sequence joins TRBV5-1 and TRBJ1-1; D is undetermined. Germline lookup yields CDR1 SGHRS and CDR2 YFSETQ. The length of the CDR3 is 13 residues. V shed 8 bases and J shed 1 base, with 12 bases lying between them.

The chain recombines TRBV5-1 with TRBJ2-7; 7 nucleotides match TRBD2. CDR3 length equals 15 residues. Germline V gene lookup returns CDR1 SGHRS and CDR2 YFSETQ. V lost 0 bases, J lost 4 bases, and 7 bases stayed unmatched. The chain's CDR3 is CASSLAAGVSYEQYF. The CDR3 nucleotides read TGCGCCAGCAGCTTGGCCGCGGGGGTCTCGTACGAGCAGTACTTC. The variable domain in full, completed from reference TRBV5-1 and TRBJ2-7, reads KAGVTQTPRYLIKTRGQQVTLSCSPISGHRSVSWYQQTPGQGLQFLFEYFSETQRNKGNFPGRFSGRQFSNSRSEMNVSTLELGDSALYLCASSLAAGVSYEQYFGPGTRLTVT.

The chain has TRBV3-1 (or the pseudogene TRBV3-2) and TRBJ1-1; TRBD1 matches 7 bases. With 6 bases clipped from V and 6 bases from J, the junction kept 10 bases outside the gene matches. Per germline, CDR1 LGHDT and CDR2 YNNKEL (reference sequence). The CDR3 is made up of 14 amino acids. This CDR3 reads CASSHTDRSSEAFF. The CDR3 DNA is TGTGCCAGCAGTCACACGGACAGGTCTTCTGAAGCTTTCTTT.

The V and J genes are TRBV6-5 and TRBJ2-1; tentative D call: TRBD1 (6 bases). The CDR3 has 13 amino acids. Deletions cut 6 bases from V and 8 bases from J, with 14 bases between. Germline V gene lookup returns CDR1 MNHEY and CDR2 SVGAGI. The CDR3 DNA is TGTGCCAGCAGAAAAACAGGGAGCGATGAGCAGTTCTTC. Translated, it gives CASRKTGSDEQFF.

V gene TRBV5-1 combines with J gene TRBJ2-3; 15 nucleotides align to TRBD2. The germline V gene encodes CDR1 SGHRS and CDR2 YFSETQ. CDR3 length equals 16 residues. The V segment lost 4 bases and the J segment 6 bases; nucleotides outside the gene matches: 6. The CDR3 DNA reads as TGCGCCAGCAGCCTCGGGACTAGCGGGAGGTCTGATACGCAGTATTTT. This encodes CASSLGTSGRSDTQYF.

This clone was picked up a small number of times. The chain carries TRBV28 and TRBJ2-7; 10 nucleotides match TRBD1. CDR1 and CDR2 (germline): MDHEN, SYDVKM. This CDR3 contains 13 residues. V lost 5 bases, J lost 6 bases, and 4 bases stayed unmatched. Here the CDR3 reads CASSPGQGPEQYF. The CDR3 region has the DNA TGTGCCAGCAGTCCGGGACAGGGGCCCGAGCAGTACTTC.

This clone was seen only a few times. The chain carries TRBV9 and TRBJ1-1; D perhaps matches TRBD1 (5 bases). Germline assignment: CDR1 SGDLS and CDR2 YYNGEE. Trimming cost V 0 bases and J 2 bases, with 11 bases left between them. CDR3 length: 15 amino acids. DNA for the CDR3: TGTGCCAGCAGCGTAGTCCCAGGGTTAAACACTGAAGCTTTCTTT. Protein product: CASSVVPGLNTEAFF.

The chain links TRBV28 to TRBJ2-5, with D possibly TRBD2 on 6 matching bases. The CDR3 is made up of 17 amino acids. Trimming took off 6 bases at V and 5 bases at J, with 25 bases between the two ends. Germline CDR1 is MDHEN and CDR2 is SYDVKM. This CDR3 reads CASRSHGLAGWLETQYF. The DNA for the CDR3 is TGTGCCAGCAGATCTCATGGGCTGGCGGGATGGTTGGAGACCCAGTACTTC.

This rearrangement joins TRBV5-1 to TRBJ2-1, with D possibly matching TRBD2 (7 bases). This CDR3 comprises 14 residues. The germline CDR1 and CDR2 sequences are SGHRS and YFSETQ. Trimming cost V 4 bases and J 12 bases, with 20 bases left between them. DNA for the CDR3: TGCGCCAGCAGCCGGGGGGACATCTTTAGTGGGCAGTTCTTC. It yields the protein CASSRGDIFSGQFF.

The chain carries TRBV30 and TRBJ2-7, with no clear D. V was pared by 3 bases and J by 0 bases, with 15 bases between. The germline V gene encodes CDR1 GTSNPN and CDR2 SVGIG (reference sequence). There are 15 residues in the CDR3. The CDR3 coding sequence is TGTGCCTGGAGGACGATTGACTCGTACTCCTACGAGCAGTACTTC. It translates to CAWRTIDSYSYEQYF.